The rows below give T cell receptor beta chains drawn from one sample of a study of blood T cell repertoires in COVID-19. The assay was immunoSEQ multiplex PCR, and TCRdb's table has in-frame clones only and misses some. The sample includes more than 200,000 clones, 85% to 90% of them seen just once. Sequenced sample: peripheral blood. The receptors stem from an elderly man with acute or convalescent COVID-19. Each CDR3 is given without its conserved first and last residue.

j_call	v_call	cdr3_aa
TRBJ2-1	TRBV7-6	ASSPGTSGRDPF
TRBJ2-5	TRBV12-5	ASGLGRPQETQY
TRBJ2-2	TRBV7-2	ASSNTGLLNAGELF
TRBJ1-6	TRBV13	ASSARQNSPLH
TRBJ1-4	TRBV30	AWRIQGAGEKLF
TRBJ1-2	TRBV5-1	ASSLERVKGYGYT
TRBJ2-1	TRBV3-1/TRBV3-2	ASSQLGQGSYNEQF
TRBJ2-1	TRBV11-3	ASSSGLSAVGRNEQF
TRBJ2-7	TRBV28	ASNGGGTAVYEQY
TRBJ1-3	TRBV3-1/TRBV3-2	ASSLDRGFGNTIY
TRBJ2-3	TRBV6-5	ASSSEGSGTDTQY
TRBJ1-6	TRBV6-5	ASGTGPPNSPLH
TRBJ1-5	TRBV6-1	ASSREGFSNQPQH
TRBJ1-1	TRBV12-3/TRBV12-4	ASSRGMNTEAF
TRBJ1-1	TRBV28	ASSSSGRGNTEAF
TRBJ1-2	TRBV7-2	ASRGAGSYGYT
TRBJ2-2	TRBV3-1/TRBV3-2	ASSQVSGELF
TRBJ2-1	TRBV12-5	ASGLGGSGRALDEQF
TRBJ2-3	TRBV6-5	ASRTHRGGDTQY
TRBJ2-6	TRBV5-1	ASSMTSSGANVLT
TRBJ2-7	TRBV24-1	ATSDPGQGAPYEQY
TRBJ1-1	TRBV28	ASSLASSGAF
TRBJ2-1	TRBV19	ASSTSGVNEQF
TRBJ2-2	TRBV5-1	ASSTGLAGVVGELF
TRBJ1-3	TRBV15	ATSRAGTGTGNTIY
TRBJ1-2	TRBV7-9	ASSLVDSASGGYT
TRBJ1-6	TRBV2	ASSGQGVGISPLH
TRBJ1-4	TRBV18	ASSQGATNEKLF
TRBJ2-6	TRBV24-1	ATSDAGSGANVLT
TRBJ2-1	TRBV2	ASSQTSTSSYNEQF
TRBJ2-3	TRBV2	ASRHPSGGRDTQY
TRBJ2-1	TRBV9	ASNDRWDGEQF
TRBJ2-3	TRBV5-1	ASSPPTGRGPATDTQY
TRBJ2-6	TRBV11-3	AAGDFGANVLT
TRBJ2-5	TRBV5-1	ASSRDSSGKETQY
TRBJ2-1	TRBV15	ATSRDSGAYNEQF
TRBJ2-4	TRBV19	ASSSVLAGGVAKNIQY
TRBJ2-5	TRBV7-9	ASSPREGTSGKAGETQY
TRBJ2-7	TRBV18	ASSPAAVPYEQY
TRBJ2-5	TRBV3-1/TRBV3-2	ASSQFTGFQETQY
TRBJ1-2	TRBV7-2	ASSSRAGGNYGYT
TRBJ1-5	TRBV27	ASSFYSNQPQH
TRBJ2-7	TRBV7-2	ASSSFGTSGRGYEQY
TRBJ2-3	TRBV2	ATLAGGFTDTQY
TRBJ2-3	TRBV16	ASSQSRGREDTQY
TRBJ1-1	TRBV25-1	ASSVGGRKGTEAF
TRBJ2-1	TRBV29-1	SPPGQGRDNEQF
TRBJ1-4	TRBV2	ASSRRQGDNEKLF
TRBJ2-7	TRBV6-6	ASKAGTGLYEQY